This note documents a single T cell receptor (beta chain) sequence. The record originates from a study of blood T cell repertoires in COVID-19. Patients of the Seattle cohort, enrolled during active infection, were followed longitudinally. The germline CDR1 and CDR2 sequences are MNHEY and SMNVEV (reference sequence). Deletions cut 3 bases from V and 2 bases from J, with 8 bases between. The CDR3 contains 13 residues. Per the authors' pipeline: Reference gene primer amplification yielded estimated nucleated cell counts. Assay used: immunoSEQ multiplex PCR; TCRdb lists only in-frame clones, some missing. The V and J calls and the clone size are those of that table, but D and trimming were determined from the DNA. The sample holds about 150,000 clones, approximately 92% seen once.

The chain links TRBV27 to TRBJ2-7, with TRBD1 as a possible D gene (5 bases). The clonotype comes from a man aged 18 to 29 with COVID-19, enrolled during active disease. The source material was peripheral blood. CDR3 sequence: CASSFDSAYEQYF. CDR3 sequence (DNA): TGTGCCAGCAGTTTCGACAGCGCCTACGAGCAGTACTTC.